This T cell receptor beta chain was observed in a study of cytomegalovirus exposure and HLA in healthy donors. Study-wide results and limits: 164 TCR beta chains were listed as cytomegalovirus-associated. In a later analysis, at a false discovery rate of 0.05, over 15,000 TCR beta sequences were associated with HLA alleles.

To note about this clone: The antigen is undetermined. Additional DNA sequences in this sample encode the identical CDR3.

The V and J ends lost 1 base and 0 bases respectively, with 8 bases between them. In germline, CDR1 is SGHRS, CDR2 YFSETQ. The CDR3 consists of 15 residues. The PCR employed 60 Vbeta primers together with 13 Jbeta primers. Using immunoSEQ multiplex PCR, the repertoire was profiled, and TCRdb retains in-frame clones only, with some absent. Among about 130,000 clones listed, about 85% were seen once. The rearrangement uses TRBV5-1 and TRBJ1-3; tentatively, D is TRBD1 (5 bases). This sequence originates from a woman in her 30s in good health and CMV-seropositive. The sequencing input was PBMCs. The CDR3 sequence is CASSLTGFSGNTIYF. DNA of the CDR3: TGCGCCAGCAGCTTGACAGGATTCTCTGGAAACACCATATATTTT.